This TCR beta chain originates from a study of shared clonotypes between healthy human individuals. Each donor was a Caucasian adult residing in Nashville, Tennessee. Measured with immunoSEQ multiplex PCR; TCRdb has only the in-frame clones, and not every one. The sample includes approximately 1,500,000 clones, roughly 96% of them seen just once. The CDR3 totals 15 residues. CDR1 is SGHTA and CDR2 is FQGNSA in the germline V gene. Trimming shortened V by 5 bases and J by 1 base, and 14 bases separated the two germline ends. The gene calls are TRBV7-2 and TRBJ1-1; D remains ambiguous. This receptor was obtained from a man aged 25 to 45 in good health. Sample: naive CD4+ T cells sorted from blood. As to subset: CD45RA+ positively selected. The CDR3 DNA is TGTGCCAGCAGCCTAACGGTGGGGAGGAACACTGAAGCTTTCTTT. Protein: CASSLTVGRNTEAFF.